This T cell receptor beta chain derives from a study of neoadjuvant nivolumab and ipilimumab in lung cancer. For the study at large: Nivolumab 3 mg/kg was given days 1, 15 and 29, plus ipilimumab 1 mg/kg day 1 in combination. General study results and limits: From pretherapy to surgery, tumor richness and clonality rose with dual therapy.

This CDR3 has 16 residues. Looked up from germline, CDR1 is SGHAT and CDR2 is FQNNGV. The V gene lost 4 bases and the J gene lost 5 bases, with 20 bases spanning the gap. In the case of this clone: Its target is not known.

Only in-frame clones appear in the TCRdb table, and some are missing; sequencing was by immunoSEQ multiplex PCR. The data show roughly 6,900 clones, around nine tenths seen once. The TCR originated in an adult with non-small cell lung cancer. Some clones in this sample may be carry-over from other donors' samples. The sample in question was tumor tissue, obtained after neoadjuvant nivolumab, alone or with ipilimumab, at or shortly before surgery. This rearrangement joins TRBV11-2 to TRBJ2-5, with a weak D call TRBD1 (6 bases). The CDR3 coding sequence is TGTGCCAGCAGCTCTCTAACAGGGATACAGGCCGAGACCCAGTACTTC. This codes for CASSSLTGIQAETQYF.